This record concerns one T cell receptor beta chain sequence. The data originate from a study of blood T cell repertoires in COVID-19. In the original processing: Amplification with reference gene primers provided the estimates of nucleated cell counts. Profiling relied on immunoSEQ multiplex PCR, and the TCRdb table lists in-frame clones only, not all of them. The V and J calls and clone size are taken from that table; D and trimming were inferred from the DNA. This sample has some 200,000 clones; approximately 80% occur once, and the top ten carry around 0.93%. The CDR3 is made up of 14 amino acids. Trimming stripped 3 bases from V and 3 bases from J, with 8 bases between. Germline CDR1 LNHDA, CDR2 SQIVND (reference sequence).

This receptor was taken from a man between 60 and 70 years old with COVID-19, enrolled during active disease. V and J are TRBV19 and TRBJ2-2, with D unclear. The sample was peripheral blood. Here the CDR3 DNA reads TGTGCCAGTAGTATTATTGAGGACACCGGGGAGCTGTTTTTT. This encodes CASSIIEDTGELFF.